These T cell receptor beta chains were read from a single sample in a study of cytomegalovirus exposure and HLA in healthy donors. Produced via immunoSEQ multiplex PCR; TCRdb's table is partial and in-frame only. The table records approximately 110,000 clones, about three quarters of them present only once. Specimen: PBMCs. Every receptor here comes from a young woman in good health and CMV-seronegative. Both conserved end residues are part of each CDR3. A D gene is named only where the DNA matches it firmly. Where a row states a size, it is once, few, many or the class of an expanded clone; other rows omit it.

j_gene,d_gene,v_gene,len,abundance,CDR3nt,CDR3aa
TRBJ2-1,TRBD2,TRBV9,15,-,TGTGCCAGCAGACGGGGACTAGCGGGATTTCCTGAGCAGTTCTTC,CASRRGLAGFPEQFF
TRBJ2-3,-,TRBV20-1,11,-,TGCAGTGCTTATAGCACAGATACGCAGTATTTT,CSAYSTDTQYF
TRBJ2-7,-,TRBV5-1,13,-,TGCGCCAGCAGCGGCCAGACAGTTTACGAGCAGTACTTC,CASSGQTVYEQYF
TRBJ2-7,TRBD2,TRBV4-1,17,-,TGCGCCAGCAGCCAAGGGGTCTCGGCGGGGGTTCTCTACGAGCAGTACTTC,CASSQGVSAGVLYEQYF
TRBJ1-5,TRBD1,TRBV19,18,-,TGTGCCAGTAGTGGGGACAGAATCACCCTGTATAGCAATCAGCCCCAGCATTTT,CASSGDRITLYSNQPQHF
TRBJ1-1,-,TRBV11-3,14,-,TGTGCCAGCAGCCCCCCAGGGTCGGGCACTGAAGCTTTCTTT,CASSPPGSGTEAFF
TRBJ1-3,-,TRBV6-6,16,-,TGTGCCAGCAGTTACCCCAAGGTCAGGGTCGGAAACACCATATATTTT,CASSYPKVRVGNTIYF
TRBJ2-7,TRBD1,TRBV5-6,16,-,TGTGCCAGCAGCTTGTACGGGACAGGGGACACCTACGAGCAGTACTTC,CASSLYGTGDTYEQYF
TRBJ1-6,-,TRBV30,14,-,TGTGCCTGCGGGGAGGGGTCCTATAATTCACCCCTCCACTTT,CACGEGSYNSPLHF
TRBJ1-1,-,TRBV20-1,10,few,TGCAGTGCTGTTCAGTCTGAAGCTTTCTTT,CSAVQSEAFF
TRBJ2-2,-,TRBV7-2,15,-,TGTGCCAGCAGCTTAGGAGCAGGGGCGACGGGGGAGCTGTTTTTT,CASSLGAGATGELFF
TRBJ1-5,-,TRBV7-2,15,-,TGTGCCAGCAGCTTAGTAAGGGGGATGGGTCAGCCCCAGCATTTT,CASSLVRGMGQPQHF
TRBJ2-3,TRBD2,TRBV10-3,12,once,TGTGCCGCGGGAGGAGGCGCAGATACGCAGTATTTT,CAAGGGADTQYF
TRBJ2-7,-,TRBV7-9,14,-,TGTGCCAGCAGTACCACCGGGACATTAGACGAGCAGTACTTC,CASSTTGTLDEQYF
TRBJ2-3,TRBD2,TRBV5-1,17,-,TGCGCCAGCAGCTTGGCCGTAGCGGGGGCCACGGGAGATACGCAGTATTTT,CASSLAVAGATGDTQYF
TRBJ2-7,TRBD2,TRBV2,14,-,TGTGCCAGCAGTATAGCGGGACCCCCCTACGAGCAGTACTTC,CASSIAGPPYEQYF
TRBJ1-1,-,TRBV7-9,15,-,TGTGCCAGCAGCTTGCTAAGCCCCATGAACACTGAAGCTTTCTTT,CASSLLSPMNTEAFF
TRBJ1-1,-,TRBV19,16,-,TGTGCCAGCCGAGTTCGGACTACTAATCTGGACACTGAAGCTTTCTTT,CASRVRTTNLDTEAFF
TRBJ2-5,-,TRBV5-4,11,-,TGTGCCAGCAGCTTCCTAGAGACCCAGTACTTC,CASSFLETQYF
TRBJ2-7,TRBD1,TRBV27,15,-,TGTGCCAGCAGCGATGGACAGGGGTCGTCCTACGAGCAGTACTTC,CASSDGQGSSYEQYF
TRBJ1-5,-,TRBV10-3,16,-,TGTGCCATCAGTGAGTTGCAGGCAGGTAGCAATCAGCCCCAGCATTTT,CAISELQAGSNQPQHF
TRBJ1-2,-,TRBV4-1,13,-,TGCGCCAGCAGCCAAGTACCCGGTTATGGCTACACCTTC,CASSQVPGYGYTF
TRBJ2-3,-,TRBV11-2,15,-,TGTGCCAGCAGCTTATTCCAGATGAGCACAGATACGCAGTATTTT,CASSLFQMSTDTQYF
TRBJ1-2,-,TRBV11-2,13,once,TGTGCCAGCAGCTTAGGACAAGTCTGGGGCTACACCTTC,CASSLGQVWGYTF
TRBJ1-2,-,TRBV15,13,once,TGTGCCACCAGCAGAGATGAAGAGAATGGCTACACCTTC,CATSRDEENGYTF
TRBJ2-7,-,TRBV7-9,12,-,TGTGCCAGCAGCTTCGGGGACTACGAGCAGTACTTC,CASSFGDYEQYF
TRBJ2-2,TRBD2,TRBV10-3,16,-,TGTGCCATCAGTGAACGGGGGGGGCCGAGCACCGGGGAGCTGTTTTTT,CAISERGGPSTGELFF
TRBJ1-3,-,TRBV18,15,-,TGTGCCAGCTCATGGGACACCTCCTCTGGAAACACCATATATTTT,CASSWDTSSGNTIYF
TRBJ2-1,-,TRBV7-8,17,-,TGTGCCAGCAGCTTAGGAGGTCAGGGTAGTACCTACAATGAGCAGTTCTTC,CASSLGGQGSTYNEQFF
TRBJ2-5,TRBD2,TRBV25-1,16,-,TGTGCCAGCAGTCCCATGGGGCTAGCGGGGACAGAGACCCAGTACTTC,CASSPMGLAGTETQYF
TRBJ2-5,TRBD2,TRBV7-9,15,-,TGTGCCAGCAGCTTAAGGGCTAGCGGGGTGGAGACCCAGTACTTC,CASSLRASGVETQYF
TRBJ2-1,-,TRBV4-1,14,-,TGCGCCAGCAGCCAGCCGCTAGGGGGAGATGAGCAGTTCTTC,CASSQPLGGDEQFF
TRBJ1-1,-,TRBV30,14,-,TGTGCCTGGATGGCAGGGCAAGTATGGACTGAAGCTTTCTTT,CAWMAGQVWTEAFF
TRBJ2-7,-,TRBV9,14,-,TGTGCCAGCAGCGAAGCCCCCCTCTCCTACGAGCAGTACTTC,CASSEAPLSYEQYF
TRBJ2-4,-,TRBV5-1,14,-,TGCGCCAGCAGTCCCGGGGGAACCAAAAACATTCAGTACTTC,CASSPGGTKNIQYF
TRBJ2-1,-,TRBV5-4,15,-,TGTGCCAGCAGCTTGGGTACGGGGGTATACAATGAGCAGTTCTTC,CASSLGTGVYNEQFF
TRBJ2-1,-,TRBV27,11,-,TGTGCCAGCAGCCTTTACAATGAGCAGTTCTTC,CASSLYNEQFF
TRBJ1-1,-,TRBV6-1,14,few,TGTGCCAGCAGTGATCCATCGGGTTACACTGAAGCTTTCTTT,CASSDPSGYTEAFF
TRBJ1-3,-,TRBV4-1,16,few,TGCGCCAGCAGCCAACTAGGACTCCCCCAGCCAAACACCATATATTTT,CASSQLGLPQPNTIYF